This T cell receptor (beta chain) was obtained from a study of radiation and T cells in renal cell carcinoma. The wider study: Nephrectomy followed 15 Gy stereotactic body radiation by 4 weeks. Findings of the study overall: No pretreatment tumor biopsies were available for baseline clonotypes.

As concerns this clone: The antigen is unknown.

CDR1 SQVTM and CDR2 ANQGSEA come from the germline V gene. V trimming: 2 bases; J trimming: 5 bases; junction bases outside the gene matches: 4. The CDR3 extends over 14 amino acids. Time point described: blood 2 weeks post-SBRT. Treatment indicated: 15 Gy SBRT to primary tumor, nephrectomy 4 weeks later. Data came from immunoSEQ multiplex PCR; TCRdb stores just in-frame clones and leaves some out. Of about 130,000 clones listed, 88% are singletons. The source of this sequence is a woman aged 70-85 years with renal cell carcinoma. This specimen was blood, taken from a patient whose treatment included radiotherapy and nephrectomy. The chain employs TRBV29-1 and TRBJ2-2, with 8 bases matching TRBD2. The CDR3 bases are TGCAGCGTTGAACTAGCGGGCGGGACCGGGGAGCTGTTTTTT. It specifies CSVELAGGTGELFF.